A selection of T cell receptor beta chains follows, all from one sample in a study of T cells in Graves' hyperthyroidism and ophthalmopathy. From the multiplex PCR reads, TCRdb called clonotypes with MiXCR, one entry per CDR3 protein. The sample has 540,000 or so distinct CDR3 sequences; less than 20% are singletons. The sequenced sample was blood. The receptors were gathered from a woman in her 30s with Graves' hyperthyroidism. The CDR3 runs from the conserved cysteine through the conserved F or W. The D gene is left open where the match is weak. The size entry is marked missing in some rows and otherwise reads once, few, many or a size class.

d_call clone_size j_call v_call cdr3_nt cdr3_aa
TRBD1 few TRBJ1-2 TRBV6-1 TGTGCCAGCAGTGAAGCAGCAGGGGGCTACTATGGCTACACCTTC CASSEAAGGYYGYTF
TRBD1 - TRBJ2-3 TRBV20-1 TGCAGTGCTAGGGCGCCTCAACTGGGACAGGGGCCCACAGATACGCAGTATTTT CSARAPQLGQGPTDTQYF
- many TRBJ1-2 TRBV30 TGTGCCTGGAGTGAGAACTATGGCTACACCTTC CAWSENYGYTF
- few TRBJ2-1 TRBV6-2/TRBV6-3 TGTGCCAGCAGTTACGGTGGGTTCTACAATGAGCAGTTCTTC CASSYGGFYNEQFF
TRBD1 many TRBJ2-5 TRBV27 TGTGCCAGCAGTTTATTTCCAGGGGGACAGACCCAGTACTTC CASSLFPGGQTQYF
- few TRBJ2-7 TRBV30 TGTGCCTGGAGTGCCCTTTGGGGGGTCTCCTACGAGCAGTACTTC CAWSALWGVSYEQYF
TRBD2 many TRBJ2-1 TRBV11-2 TGTGCCAGCAGCTTAAGGCTAGCGGGAGGTGAGCAGTTCTTC CASSLRLAGGEQFF
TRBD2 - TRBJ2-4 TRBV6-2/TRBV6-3 TGTGCCAGCAGACTAGCGGGAATGGTAGCCAAAAACATTCAGTGCTTC CASRLAGMVAKNIQCF
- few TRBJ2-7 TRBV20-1 TGCAGTGGACTAGGGAGCTCCTACGAGCAGTACTTC CSGLGSSYEQYF
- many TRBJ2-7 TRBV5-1 TGCGCCAGCAGCTTGGACGGGGAGGCCTACGAGCAGTACTTC CASSLDGEAYEQYF
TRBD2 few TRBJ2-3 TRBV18 TGTGCCAGCTCACCACTACTAGCGGAAAGCACAGATACGCAGTATTTT CASSPLLAESTDTQYF
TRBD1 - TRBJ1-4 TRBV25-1 TGTGCCAGCAGCCAGGGACAGGGCCCACGTAGCGAAAAACTGTTTTTT CASSQGQGPRSEKLFF
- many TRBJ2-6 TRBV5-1 TGCGCCAGCAGCTTTGACGGGGCCAACGTCCTGACTTTC CASSFDGANVLTF
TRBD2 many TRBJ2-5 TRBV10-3 TGTGCCATCAGTGAGAAGGCGGGAGCAGGGGAGACCCAGTACTTC CAISEKAGAGETQYF
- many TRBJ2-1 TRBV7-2 TGTGCCAGCAGCGTAAACCGGGACCGACGCGAGCAGTTCTTC CASSVNRDRREQFF
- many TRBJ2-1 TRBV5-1 TGCGCCAGCAGCCTTGTACCTACAGCGTACAATGAGCAGTTCTTC CASSLVPTAYNEQFF
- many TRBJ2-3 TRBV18 TGTGCCAGCTCACCCCAGCGGTTCAGCACAGATACGCAGTATTTT CASSPQRFSTDTQYF
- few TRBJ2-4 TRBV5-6 TGTGCCAGCAGTCCTACCGGGGAATTAGCCAAAAACATTCAGTACTTC CASSPTGELAKNIQYF
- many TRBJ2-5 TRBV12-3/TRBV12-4 TGTGCCACCCAAGAGCCGCAGGGAGGTACGGAGACCCAGTACTTC CATQEPQGGTETQYF
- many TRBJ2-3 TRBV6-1 TGTGCCAGCCAGGGGACGGTCACAGATACGCAGTATTTT CASQGTVTDTQYF
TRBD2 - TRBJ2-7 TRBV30 TGTGCCTGGAGTGTAAGGGCGGGAGACGAGCAGTACTTC CAWSVRAGDEQYF
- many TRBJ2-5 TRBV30 TGTGCCTGGAGTTCCGGGACGGCTAAAGTCGAGACCCAGTACTTC CAWSSGTAKVETQYF
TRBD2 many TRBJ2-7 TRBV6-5 TGTGCCAGCAGTTACAACAGGGGGACTAGCGGCTACGAGCAGTACTTC CASSYNRGTSGYEQYF
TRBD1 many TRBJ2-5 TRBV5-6 TGTGCCAGCAGCCGTTGGGACAGGGACGAAGAGACCCAGTACTTC CASSRWDRDEETQYF
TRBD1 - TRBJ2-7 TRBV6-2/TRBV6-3 TGTGCCAGCAGCCGCTCAGGGGGCCACGAGCAGTACTTC CASSRSGGHEQYF
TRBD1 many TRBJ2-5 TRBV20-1 TGCAGTGCTCCACTGACAGGGGTCGAGACCCAGTACTTC CSAPLTGVETQYF
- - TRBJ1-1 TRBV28 TGTGCCAGCAGCGTGGTAGTGAACACTGAAGCTTTCTTT CASSVVVNTEAFF
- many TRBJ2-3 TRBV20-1 TGCAGTGCTAGTATCCCTAGCACAGATACGCAGTATTTT CSASIPSTDTQYF
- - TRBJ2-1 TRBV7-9 TGTGCCAGCAACGACGCTAGCCCCTACAATGAGCAGTTCTTC CASNDASPYNEQFF
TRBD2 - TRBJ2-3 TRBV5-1 TGCGCCAGCAGCTCGCTAGTCCGGACTAGCGGGAGTGGGACAGATACGCAGTATTTT CASSSLVRTSGSGTDTQYF
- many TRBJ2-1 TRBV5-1 TGCGCCAGCAGCTTGGAACTAGCCTACAATGAGCAGTTCTTC CASSLELAYNEQFF
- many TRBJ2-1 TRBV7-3 TGTGCCAGCAGCCCCGCTCCCGGGACTGAGTACAATGAGCAGTTCTTC CASSPAPGTEYNEQFF
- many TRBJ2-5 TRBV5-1 TGCGCCAGCAGCTTGCCAGAAGGCGGGTTCCAGTACTTC CASSLPEGGFQYF
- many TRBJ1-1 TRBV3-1 TGTGCCAGCAGCCTGAAGTTGGACGGCAGGGCTTTCTTT CASSLKLDGRAFF
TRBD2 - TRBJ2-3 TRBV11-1 TGTGCCAGCAGCCAACTAGCGGGAGGTTCCGGGACAGATACGCAGTATTTT CASSQLAGGSGTDTQYF
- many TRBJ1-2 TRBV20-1 TGCAGTGCTTTGCCAGGGACGGGCGGCTACACCTTC CSALPGTGGYTF
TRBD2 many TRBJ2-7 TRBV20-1 TGCAGTGCTAGTTTGGGCGGGAGAAACTACGAGCAGTACTTC CSASLGGRNYEQYF
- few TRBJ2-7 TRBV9 TGTGCCAGCAGCTCAACCTTCTACGAGCAGTACTTC CASSSTFYEQYF
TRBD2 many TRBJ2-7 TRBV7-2 TGTGCCAGCAGCTATAGCGGGAGTAGTTTCTACGAGCAGTACTTC CASSYSGSSFYEQYF
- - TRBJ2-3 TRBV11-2 TGTGCCAGCAGCTTAGTTACAATTCCAGATACGCAGTATTTT CASSLVTIPDTQYF
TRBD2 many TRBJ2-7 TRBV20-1 TGCAGTGCCGGTGTAGCGGGAGAGCCCCTCGGATGGGAGCAGTACTTC CSAGVAGEPLGWEQYF
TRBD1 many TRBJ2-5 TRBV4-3 TGCGCCAGCAGCCAAGGACAGGGGACGAGTCCCGGCCAAGAGACCCAGTACTTC CASSQGQGTSPGQETQYF
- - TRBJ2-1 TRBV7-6 TGTGCCAGCAAGGCTGGGGGCGCCCCCCACAATGAGCAGTTCTTC CASKAGGAPHNEQFF
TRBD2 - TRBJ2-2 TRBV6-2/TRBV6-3 TGTGCCAGCAGTTACGGCCTAGCGGGAGTAACCGGGGAGCTGTTTTTT CASSYGLAGVTGELFF
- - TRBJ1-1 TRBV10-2 TGCGCCAGCAGTGACTCGGGGAGAGCTGAAGCTTTCTTT CASSDSGRAEAFF
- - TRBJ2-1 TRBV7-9 TGTGCCAGCAGCTCCGGGACAAATTACAATGAGCAGTTCTTC CASSSGTNYNEQFF
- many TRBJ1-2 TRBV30 TGTGCCTGGAGTACGGGGGGGGACTATGGCTACACCTTC CAWSTGGDYGYTF
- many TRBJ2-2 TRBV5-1 TGCGCCAGCAGCTTGCAAGGCTTTACCGGGGAGCTGTTTTTT CASSLQGFTGELFF
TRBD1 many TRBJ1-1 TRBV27 TGTGCCAGCAGCTATACTAGAACGGGACAGCTGAACACTGAAGCTTTCTTT CASSYTRTGQLNTEAFF
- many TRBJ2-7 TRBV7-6 TGTGCCAGCAGCCAAACTCTAGGTTCCTACGAGCAGTACTTC CASSQTLGSYEQYF
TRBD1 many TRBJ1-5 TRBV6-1 TGTGCCAGCAGTCCGCGGACAGGGGCGTCAAATCGCAATCAGCCCCAGCATTTT CASSPRTGASNRNQPQHF
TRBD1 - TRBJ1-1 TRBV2 TGTGCCAGCAGTGGGGCAGGGGGGGTCACTGAAGCTTTCTTT CASSGAGGVTEAFF
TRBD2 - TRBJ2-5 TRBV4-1 TGCGCCAGCAGCCACTTAGCGGGACCCTCCGGGGAGACCCAGTACTTC CASSHLAGPSGETQYF
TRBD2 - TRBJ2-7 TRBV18 TGTGCCAGCTCACCACTCAGAACCCGACTAGCCTCCCGCGAGCAGTACTTC CASSPLRTRLASREQYF
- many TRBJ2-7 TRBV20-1 TGCAGTGCTAGGATTAGCGAATCCTACGAGCAGTACTTC CSARISESYEQYF
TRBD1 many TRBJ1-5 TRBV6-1 TGTGCCAGCAGAGGGACAGGGGGTCTAAAGCCCCAGCATTTT CASRGTGGLKPQHF
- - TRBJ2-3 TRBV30 TGTGCCTGGAGCATAAGAGGGCCCAGCACAGATACGCAGTATTTT CAWSIRGPSTDTQYF
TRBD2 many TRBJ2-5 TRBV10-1 TGCGCCAGCAGCACGACAGAACCGGGACTAGAGGAGACCCAGTACTTC CASSTTEPGLEETQYF